This is a list of T cell receptor beta chains from one sample in a study of metastatic and nonmetastatic thyroid tumors. MiXCR was used by TCRdb to re-call the PCR reads. The table records 21,000 or so clones, roughly 12% of them present only once. The material sequenced was blood. The receptors originated from a female donor with papillary thyroid cancer or a benign thyroid nodule (not recorded which). Some clones in this sample may be carry-over from other donors' samples. CDR3s include the opening cysteine and the closing phenylalanine or tryptophan. A D gene is named only where the DNA matches it firmly. Rows may omit the clone size; those that give it use once, few, many or a size class.

13	TRBV4-1	TRBJ2-1	TRBD2	many	TGCGCCAGCAGCCAGGGGAGGGGCAATGAGCAGTTCTTC	CASSQGRGNEQFF
15	TRBV6-1	TRBJ1-2	TRBD1	few	TGTGCCAGCAGTGATCGGTCAGGGGGGAGCTATGGCTACACCTTC	CASSDRSGGSYGYTF
14	TRBV28	TRBJ2-7	.	medium-sized	TGTGCCACCGTGCCCAACTCTCCCCCCTACGAGCAGTACTTC	CATVPNSPPYEQYF
15	TRBV6-4	TRBJ2-2	.	many	TGTGCCAGCAGTCCCCAACCTAGGAACACCGGGGAGCTGTTTTTT	CASSPQPRNTGELFF
12	TRBV12-3/TRBV12-4	TRBJ2-2	.	.	TGTTCCAGCAGTTTACCCCTCGGGGAGCTGTTTTTT	CSSSLPLGELFF
13	TRBV20-1	TRBJ1-2	.	many	TGCAGTGCTAGAGATCACAGTAACTATGGCTACACCTTC	CSARDHSNYGYTF
17	TRBV4-3	TRBJ1-6	TRBD1	many	TGCGCCAGCAGCCAGGTTACAGGGGGGGCATATAATTCACCCCTCCACTTT	CASSQVTGGAYNSPLHF
15	TRBV20-1	TRBJ1-1	.	many	TGCAGTGCTAGAGATCCGGGGCCTTCGAACACTGAAGCTTTCTTT	CSARDPGPSNTEAFF
13	TRBV28	TRBJ2-7	.	few	TGTGCCAGCTTTGACGTGACTTCCTACGAGCAGTACTTC	CASFDVTSYEQYF
15	TRBV28	TRBJ1-6	.	few	TGTGCCAGCAGTCAGGGACCTCCGAATAATTCACCCCTCCACTTT	CASSQGPPNNSPLHF